The entry below describes one TCR beta chain. Its antigen is undetermined. TCRdb's copy holds only in-frame clones and misses some; the assay was immunoSEQ multiplex PCR. The repertoire holds 15,000 to 17,000 clones, with roughly 79% as singletons. The source of the sample is a study of T cells and Merkel cell carcinoma outcomes. Broader study findings: Reportedly, T-cell repertoire with density predicts Merkel cell carcinoma outcomes.

Trimming at V came to 8 bases and at J to 6 bases, leaving 26 bases not matched to a gene. Looked up from germline, CDR1 is MNHEY and CDR2 is SMNVEV (reference sequence). The CDR3 covers 20 residues. The clonotype originates from a human donor with Merkel cell carcinoma. The chain is built from TRBV27 and TRBJ2-1; 9 bases map to TRBD1. The sample comprised tumor tissue from Merkel cell carcinoma. The CDR3 DNA follows: TGTGCCAGCTGCTTAACCCCTTTGCGGGACAGGGAAGGGATCGGCAATGAGCAGTTCTTC. This codes for CASCLTPLRDREGIGNEQFF.